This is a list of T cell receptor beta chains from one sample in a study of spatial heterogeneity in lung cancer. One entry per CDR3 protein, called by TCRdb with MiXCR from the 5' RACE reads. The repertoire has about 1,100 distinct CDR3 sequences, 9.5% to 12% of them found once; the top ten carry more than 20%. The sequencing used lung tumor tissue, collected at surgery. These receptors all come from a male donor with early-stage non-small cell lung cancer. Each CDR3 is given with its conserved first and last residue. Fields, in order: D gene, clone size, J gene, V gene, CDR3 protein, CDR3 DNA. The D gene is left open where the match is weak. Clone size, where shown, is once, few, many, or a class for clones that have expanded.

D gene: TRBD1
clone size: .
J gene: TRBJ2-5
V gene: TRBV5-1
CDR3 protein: CASLGQGAYETQYF
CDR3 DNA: TGCGCCAGCCTCGGACAGGGGGCGTACGAGACCCAGTACTTC

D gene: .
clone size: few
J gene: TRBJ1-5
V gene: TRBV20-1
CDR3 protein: CSAEAADNQPQHF
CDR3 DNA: TGCAGTGCCGAGGCGGCAGACAATCAGCCCCAGCATTTT

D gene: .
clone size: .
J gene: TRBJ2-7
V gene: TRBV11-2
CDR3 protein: CASSLRRQGLSYEQYF
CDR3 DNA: TGTGCCAGCAGCCTGAGAAGACAGGGACTCTCCTACGAGCAGTACTTC

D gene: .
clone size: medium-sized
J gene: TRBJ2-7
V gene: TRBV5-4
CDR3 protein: CASTNRYEQYF
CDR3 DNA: TGTGCCAGCACCAATCGGTATGAGCAGTACTTC

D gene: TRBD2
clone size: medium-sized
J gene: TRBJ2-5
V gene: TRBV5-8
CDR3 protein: CASSLAVGLAGDFQETQYF
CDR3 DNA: TGTGCCAGCAGCTTGGCCGTGGGACTAGCGGGGGATTTCCAAGAGACCCAGTACTTC

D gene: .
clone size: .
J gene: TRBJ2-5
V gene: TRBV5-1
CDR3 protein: CASSLKGQETQYF
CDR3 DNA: TGCGCCAGCAGCTTGAAGGGGCAAGAGACCCAGTACTTC

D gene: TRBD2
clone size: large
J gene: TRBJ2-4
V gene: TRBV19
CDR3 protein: CASSISRGENIQYF
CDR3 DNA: TGTGCCAGTAGTATCTCCCGGGGGGAAAACATTCAGTACTTC

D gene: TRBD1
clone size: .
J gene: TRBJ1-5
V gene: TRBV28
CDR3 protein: CASRTGNQPQHF
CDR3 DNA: TGTGCCAGCAGGACAGGGAATCAGCCCCAGCATTTT

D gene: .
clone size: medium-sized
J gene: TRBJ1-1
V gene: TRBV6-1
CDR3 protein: CASRINRVNTEAFF
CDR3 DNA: TGTGCCAGCAGGATAAACAGGGTTAACACTGAAGCTTTCTTT

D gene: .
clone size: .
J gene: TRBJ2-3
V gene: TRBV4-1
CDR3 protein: CASRSIRGAGGTDTQYF
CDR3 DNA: TGCGCCAGCCGATCAATACGGGGGGCGGGTGGCACAGATACGCAGTATTTT

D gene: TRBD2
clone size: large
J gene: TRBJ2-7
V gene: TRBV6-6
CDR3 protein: CASSYLSGSAYEQYF
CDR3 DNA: TGTGCCAGCAGTTACCTTAGCGGGTCAGCCTACGAGCAGTACTTC

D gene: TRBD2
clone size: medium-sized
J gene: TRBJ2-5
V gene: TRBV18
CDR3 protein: CASSPARGLAGVEETQYF
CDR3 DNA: TGTGCCAGCTCACCAGCCAGGGGACTAGCGGGGGTCGAGGAGACCCAGTACTTC

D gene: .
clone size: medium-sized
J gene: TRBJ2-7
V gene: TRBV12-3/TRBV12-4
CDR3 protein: CASSYGGRLGEQYF
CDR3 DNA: TGTGCCAGCAGTTATGGTGGCAGGTTGGGTGAGCAGTACTTC

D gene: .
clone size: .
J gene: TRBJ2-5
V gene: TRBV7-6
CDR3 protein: CASSLYGWALGGETQYF
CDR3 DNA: TGTGCCAGCAGTTTGTACGGGTGGGCTTTAGGCGGAGAGACCCAGTACTTC

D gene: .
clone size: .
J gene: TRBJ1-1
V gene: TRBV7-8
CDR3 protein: CASSLANREAFF
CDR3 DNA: TGTGCCAGCAGCTTAGCGAACAGGGAAGCTTTCTTT

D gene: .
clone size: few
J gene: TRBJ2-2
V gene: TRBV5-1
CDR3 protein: CASSLTGVNTGELFF
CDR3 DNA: TGCGCCAGCAGCTTGACGGGAGTGAATACCGGGGAGCTGTTTTTT

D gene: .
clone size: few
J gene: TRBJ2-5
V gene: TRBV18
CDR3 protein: CASSPIPAQETQYF
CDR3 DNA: TGTGCCAGCTCACCTATCCCAGCTCAAGAGACCCAGTACTTC

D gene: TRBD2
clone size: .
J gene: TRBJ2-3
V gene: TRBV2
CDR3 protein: CASSSLTGTSGTDTQYF
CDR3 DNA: TGTGCCAGCAGTTCCCTAACCGGGACTAGCGGCACAGATACGCAGTATTTT

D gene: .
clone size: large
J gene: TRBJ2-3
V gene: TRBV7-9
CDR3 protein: CASSQVGGGTTDTQYF
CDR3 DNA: TGTGCCAGCAGCCAAGTAGGGGGGGGGACCACAGATACGCAGTATTTT

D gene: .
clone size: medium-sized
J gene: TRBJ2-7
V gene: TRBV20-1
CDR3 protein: CSARDPVYEQYF
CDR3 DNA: TGCAGTGCTAGAGATCCAGTGTACGAGCAGTACTTC

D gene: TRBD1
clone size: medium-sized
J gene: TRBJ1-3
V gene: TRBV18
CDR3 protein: CASSPRGTGGVYNTIYF
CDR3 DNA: TGTGCCAGCTCACCACGAGGGACAGGGGGTGTTTATAACACCATATATTTT

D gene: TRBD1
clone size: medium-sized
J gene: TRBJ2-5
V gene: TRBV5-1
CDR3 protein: CASSSGQGTGQETQYF
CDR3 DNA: TGCGCCAGCAGCTCGGGACAGGGGACCGGCCAAGAGACCCAGTACTTC

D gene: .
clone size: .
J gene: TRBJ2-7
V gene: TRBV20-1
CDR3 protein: CSARDGAVSWSEQYF
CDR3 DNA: TGCAGTGCTAGAGATGGAGCAGTATCTTGGAGCGAGCAGTACTTC

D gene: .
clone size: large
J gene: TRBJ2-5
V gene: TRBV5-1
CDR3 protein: CASSWDTETQYF
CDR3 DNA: TGCGCCAGCAGCTGGGACACTGAGACCCAGTACTTC

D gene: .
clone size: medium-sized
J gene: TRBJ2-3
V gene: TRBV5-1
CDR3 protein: CASSSGPVFDTQYF
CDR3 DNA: TGCGCCAGCAGCTCCGGACCCGTGTTTGATACGCAGTATTTT

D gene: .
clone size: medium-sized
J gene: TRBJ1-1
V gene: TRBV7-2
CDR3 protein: CASSLEYRRSEAFF
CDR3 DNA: TGTGCCAGCAGCTTAGAGTATAGGAGATCTGAAGCTTTCTTT

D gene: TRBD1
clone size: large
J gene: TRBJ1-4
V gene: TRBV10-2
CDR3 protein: CASSEQGGEKLFF
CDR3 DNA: TGCGCCAGCAGTGAACAGGGGGGTGAAAAACTGTTTTTT

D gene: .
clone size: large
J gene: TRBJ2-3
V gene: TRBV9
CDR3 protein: CASSSQIDSTDTQYF
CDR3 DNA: TGTGCCAGCAGTTCGCAAATAGATAGCACAGATACGCAGTATTTT

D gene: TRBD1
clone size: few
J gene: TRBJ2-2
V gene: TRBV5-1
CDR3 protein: CASSLELGTGSTGELFF
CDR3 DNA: TGCGCCAGCAGCTTGGAGCTCGGGACAGGGTCCACCGGGGAGCTGTTTTTT

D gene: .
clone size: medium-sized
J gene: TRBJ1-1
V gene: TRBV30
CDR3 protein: CAWSLTGEAFF
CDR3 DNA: TGTGCCTGGAGTTTAACAGGTGAAGCTTTCTTT

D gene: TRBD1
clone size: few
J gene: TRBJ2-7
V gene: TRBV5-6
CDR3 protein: CASSLPDRYEQYF
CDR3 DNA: TGTGCCAGCAGCTTGCCGGACAGGTACGAGCAGTACTTC

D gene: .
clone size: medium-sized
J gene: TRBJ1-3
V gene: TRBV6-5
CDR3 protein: CASKRITGNTIYF
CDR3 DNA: TGTGCCAGCAAACGGATTACTGGAAACACCATATATTTT

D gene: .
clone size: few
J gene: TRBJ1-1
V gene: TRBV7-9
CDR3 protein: CASSHSGTEAFF
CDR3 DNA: TGTGCCAGCAGCCACTCAGGGACTGAAGCTTTCTTT

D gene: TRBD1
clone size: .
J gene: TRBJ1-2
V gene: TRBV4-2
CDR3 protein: CASSPAGGRDGYTF
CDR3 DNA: TGTGCCAGCAGCCCGGCAGGGGGCCGGGATGGCTACACCTTC

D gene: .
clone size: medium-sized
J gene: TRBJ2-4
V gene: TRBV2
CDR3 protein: CASSGFLGAAKNIQYF
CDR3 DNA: TGTGCCAGCAGTGGGTTCTTGGGGGCAGCCAAAAACATTCAGTACTTC

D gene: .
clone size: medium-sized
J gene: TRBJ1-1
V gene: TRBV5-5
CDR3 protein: CASRHELNTEAFF
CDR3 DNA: TGTGCCAGCCGCCACGAACTGAACACTGAAGCTTTCTTT